Shown below are 25 T cell receptor beta chains from a single sample sequenced in a study of cytomegalovirus exposure and HLA in healthy donors. It was with 60 Vbeta and 13 Jbeta primers that the PCR ran. Using immunoSEQ multiplex PCR, the repertoire was profiled, and TCRdb retains in-frame clones only, with some absent. The sample consists of around 140,000 clones, 60% to 80% of them appearing once. Specimen: PBMCs. These receptors were obtained from a woman aged 55-69 years in good health and CMV-seronegative.

This rearrangement joins TRBV23-1 to TRBJ2-7; D might be TRBD1 (5 bases). TRBV23-1 is classed as an ORF, of uncertain function. The CDR3 has 12 amino acids. The germline V and J ends were trimmed by 6 bases and 3 bases, with 9 bases remaining between them. Here the CDR3 reads CASSQDSYEQYF. CDR3 sequence (DNA): TGCGCCAGCAGCCAAGACAGCTACGAGCAGTACTTC.

V gene TRBV6-6 combines with J gene TRBJ2-7; 8 bases map to TRBD1. The V and J ends lost 5 bases and 3 bases, in that order; junction bases with no gene match: 3. The CDR3 sequence is 13 residues long. CDR1 is MNHNY and CDR2 is SVGAGI in the germline V gene (reference sequence). The CDR3 region has the DNA TGTGCCAGCAGTAAAACAGGGGGCTACGAGCAGTACTTC. Translation gives CASSKTGGYEQYF.

The chain employs TRBV6-1 and TRBJ1-2; no reliable D call. Per the germline V gene, CDR1 is MNHNS and CDR2 is SASEGT. Trimming left V 1 base short and J 4 bases short, with 13 bases between. The CDR3 spans 15 residues. The DNA of the CDR3 is TGTGCCAGCAGTGAAGAGGCAGGCCGATTCTATGGCTACACCTTC. Translated: CASSEEAGRFYGYTF.

This chain joins TRBV7-2 and TRBJ2-7; 9 bases align to TRBD2. The CDR3 sequence is 16 residues long. Germline V gene sequence: CDR1 SGHTA, CDR2 FQGNSA. Trimming took 5 bases from V and 2 from J; bases not matched to a gene: 10. The chain's CDR3 is CASSPGRRGGAYEQYF. In DNA form, the CDR3 reads TGTGCCAGCAGCCCGGGCCGGCGGGGGGGCGCCTACGAGCAGTACTTC.

The chain carries TRBV27 and TRBJ2-1, with TRBD1 identical over 7 bases. Germline assignment: CDR1 MNHEY and CDR2 SMNVEV (reference sequence). Germline trimming cut 6 bases from V and 0 bases from J; bases unmatched to any gene: 17. The CDR3 loop spans 19 amino acids. CDR3 DNA: TGTGCCAGCAGAGACCGGGACAGTACCCCACGGAGCTCCTACAATGAGCAGTTCTTC. As protein: CASRDRDSTPRSSYNEQFF.

The chain recombines TRBV4-2 with TRBJ2-3; D ambiguous. CDR3 length equals 13 residues. Germline CDR1 LGHNA, CDR2 YNFKEQ. V was trimmed by 0 bases and J by 3 bases, leaving 4 bases between them. The CDR3 reads CASSQDVTDTQYF. The DNA for the CDR3 is TGTGCCAGCAGCCAAGATGTAACAGATACGCAGTATTTT.

Remarks on this clone: An end of the junction differs from the germline gene, which may be a read error. The chain joins TRBV7-9 to TRBJ1-1; TRBD1 aligns across 10 bases. Looked up from germline, CDR1 is SEHNR and CDR2 is FQNEAQ (reference sequence). The CDR3 length is 15 residues. CDR3 amino acids: CSSSFGRTGGTEAFF. The CDR3 DNA follows: TGTTCCAGCAGCTTTGGGCGGACAGGGGGCACTGAAGCTTTCTTT. Full variable domain (missing parts from reference TRBV7-9 and TRBJ1-1): DTGVSQNPRHKITKRGQNVTFRCDPISEHNRLYWYRQTLGQGPEFLTYFQNEAQLEKSRLLSDRFSAERPKGSFSTLEIQRTEQGDSAMYLCSSSFGRTGGTEAFFGQGTRLTVV.

The rearrangement uses TRBV2 and TRBJ1-2; D unresolved. The germline gives CDR1 SNHLY, CDR2 FYNNEI. V lost 0 bases to trimming and J lost 3 bases, with 5 bases between them. The CDR3 extends over 13 amino acids. CDR3 in DNA: TGTGCCAGCAGTGAAGCTAGATACTATGGCTACACCTTC. Its protein is CASSEARYYGYTF.

This clone showed up just a few times. The V call is TRBV19, the J call TRBJ2-7, with 10 positions matching TRBD2. The V gene's germline CDR1 is LNHDA and CDR2 SQIVND (reference sequence). The J segment lost 7 bases and the V segment lost 6 bases, leaving 12 bases of the junction unmatched. The CDR3 sequence is 15 residues long. In DNA, the CDR3 is TGTGCCAGTAGCGAAAGGCTAGCGGGAGTGAATGAGCAGTACTTC. Translation: CASSERLAGVNEQYF.

This chain joins TRBV6-6 and TRBJ2-4; D is ambiguous. Germline CDR1 and CDR2: MNHNY and SVGAGI (reference sequence). The CDR3 is 12 amino acids. Deletions cut 8 bases from V and 8 bases from J, with 13 bases between. The CDR3 region is CASCLNSDIQYF. DNA for the CDR3: TGTGCCAGCTGCTTAAATTCAGACATTCAGTACTTC.

The chain employs TRBV27 and TRBJ2-1; D is perhaps TRBD1 (6 bases). This CDR3 is built from 17 residues. CDR1 and CDR2 from the germline V gene are MNHEY and SMNVEV (reference sequence). Trimming left V 6 bases short and J 4 bases short, with 22 bases between. CDR3 amino acids: CASSPSISGTQYNEQFF. The CDR3 DNA sequence: TGTGCCAGCAGCCCATCTATATCCGGGACACAATACAATGAGCAGTTCTTC.

The J gene is TRBJ2-5, the V gene TRBV6-6; no clear D gene. The DNA matches TRBJ2-7 better at its end, which makes the J call doubtful. Looked up from germline, CDR1 is MNHNY and CDR2 is SVGAGI (reference sequence). CDR3 length: 11 amino acids. DNA for the CDR3: TGTGCCAGCAGTTCTCCCTACGAGCAGTACTTC. Its translation is CASSSPYEQYF.

The CDR3 nucleotides are TGTGCCAGTAGTATAGATATGTTAGCTAACTATGGCTACACCTTC. Encoded protein: CASSIDMLANYGYTF. The V call is TRBV19, the J call TRBJ1-2; D is unresolved. Trimming took 0 bases from V and 0 from J, leaving 8 bases between them. The CDR3 is 15 residues long. CDR1 is LNHDA, CDR2 SQIVND, per germline (reference sequence).

This clone was seen a single time. The chain carries TRBV5-1 and TRBJ1-6; possible D gene TRBD1, 6 bases. From germline, CDR1 is SGHRS and CDR2 YFSETQ. Trimming pared 4 bases from V and 8 bases from J, leaving 22 bases between. CDR3 length: 17 residues. The CDR3 DNA reads TGCGCCAGCAGCCCACGGCCCGGCACAGGGATCGATTCACCCCTCCACTTT. Translation: CASSPRPGTGIDSPLHF.

This rearrangement joins TRBV4-1 to TRBJ1-1, with 9 bases that match TRBD1. V shed 1 base and J 5 bases; nucleotides not matched to a gene: 5. From germline, CDR1 is MGHRA and CDR2 YSYEKL. The CDR3 covers 15 residues. CDR3 residues: CASSQGGQGGTEAFF. CDR3 DNA sequence: TGCGCCAGCAGCCAAGGGGGACAGGGTGGAACTGAAGCTTTCTTT.

This clone has only one observation. The chain employs TRBV11-2 and TRBJ2-4, with D tentatively TRBD2 (5 bases). The V end lost 6 bases, the J end lost 1 base, and 19 bases lay between the germline ends. Germline-derived CDR1 and CDR2 are SGHAT and FQNNGV. This CDR3 has 17 amino acids. In DNA form, the CDR3 reads TGTGCCAGCAGGGAATCCAAGCCTGGCGGGGCCAAAAACATTCAGTACTTC. Residues: CASRESKPGGAKNIQYF.

This chain uses TRBV6-1 with TRBJ1-2; D gene ambiguous. Per germline, CDR1 MNHNS and CDR2 SASEGT. Trimming cost V 3 bases and J 5 bases, with 7 bases left between them. The CDR3 is 12 residues long. CDR3 region: CASSDRLYGYTF. CDR3 coding DNA: TGTGCCAGCAGTGATCGTCTTTATGGCTACACCTTC.

The chain links TRBV2 to TRBJ2-2; 8 nucleotides align to TRBD1. Germline V gene lookup returns CDR1 SNHLY and CDR2 FYNNEI. This CDR3 is 18 amino acids long. V dropped 7 bases and J dropped 0; count of bases not matched to a gene: 13. CDR3 nucleotides: TGTGCCAGCAATGCCGGGACAGGAAGATTTACGAACACCGGGGAGCTGTTTTTT. Its protein is CASNAGTGRFTNTGELFF.

The chain uses TRBV28 and TRBJ2-1; TRBD2 agrees at 11 bases. In germline, CDR1 is MDHEN, CDR2 SYDVKM. CDR3 length: 20 amino acids. Trimming removed 1 base from V and 7 bases from J; junction bases left unmatched: 18. In DNA form, the CDR3 reads TGTGCCAGCAGTTTATTCCCCTTTAGCGGGAGGGCCGAGTATTGGAATGAGCAGTTCTTC. Amino acids: CASSLFPFSGRAEYWNEQFF.

The genes are TRBV5-4 and TRBJ1-1, with TRBD1 as a possible D gene (5 bases). From germline, CDR1 is SGHNT and CDR2 YYREEE (reference sequence). The V and J ends lost 1 base and 0 bases respectively, with 10 bases between them. The CDR3 totals 15 residues. The DNA of the CDR3 is TGTGCCAGCAGCTTGTCCAGGGCAATGAACACTGAAGCTTTCTTT. Amino acids: CASSLSRAMNTEAFF. The full variable domain, with the rest looked up from reference TRBV5-4 and TRBJ1-1, is ETGVTQSPTHLIKTRGQQVTLRCSSQSGHNTVSWYQQALGQGPQFIFQYYREEENGRGNFPPRFSGLQFPNYSSELNVNALELDDSALYLCASSLSRAMNTEAFFGQGTRLTVV.

This clone was recorded only once. The V call is TRBV29-1, the J call TRBJ2-3; 8 bases are shared with TRBD2. The germline V gene has CDR1 SQVTM and CDR2 ANQGSEA. V gave up 8 bases and J gave up 3 bases; unmatched junction bases: 13. The CDR3 runs 15 residues. The CDR3 DNA sequence: TGCAGCATAGAACCCGGGGGGGCCACTACAGATACGCAGTATTTT. This codes for CSIEPGGATTDTQYF.

The V and J genes are TRBV5-1 and TRBJ2-6; the D is unclear. Trimming removed 4 bases from V and 6 bases from J, with 17 bases in between. The CDR3 spans 16 residues. CDR1 SGHRS and CDR2 YFSETQ come from the germline V gene. The CDR3 reads CASSPQVGQKANVLTF. As DNA, the CDR3 is TGCGCCAGCAGCCCGCAAGTTGGCCAAAAGGCCAACGTCCTGACTTTC.

This chain joins TRBV7-9 and TRBJ1-4; maybe TRBD1 (5 bases). Looked up from germline, CDR1 is SEHNR and CDR2 is FQNEAQ (reference sequence). CDR3 length: 14 residues. V was shortened by 6 bases and J by 5 bases, with 13 bases between the two germline ends. The DNA for the CDR3 is TGTGCCAGCAGTATGACAGTAGGAAATGAAAAACTGTTTTTT. The encoded protein is CASSMTVGNEKLFF.

The chain joins TRBV2 to TRBJ2-2; the D gene is possibly TRBD1 (5 bases). Germline lookup yields CDR1 SNHLY and CDR2 FYNNEI. CDR3 length: 13 amino acids. V was shortened by 4 bases and J by 6 bases, with 9 bases between the two germline ends. CDR3 residues: CASSVRAPGELFF. The CDR3 DNA reads as TGTGCCAGCAGTGTCAGGGCCCCCGGGGAGCTGTTTTTT. The full variable domain, with the rest looked up from reference TRBV2 and TRBJ2-2, is EPEVTQTPSHQVTQMGQEVILRCVPISNHLYFYWYRQILGQKVEFLVSFYNNEISEKSEIFDDQFSVERPDGSNFTLKIRSTKLEDSAMYFCASSVRAPGELFFGEGSRLTVL.

This chain links TRBV2 with TRBJ1-1; 10 bases are shared with TRBD1. The V gene's germline CDR1 is SNHLY and CDR2 FYNNEI. J gave up 4 bases and V 4 bases, and 3 bases lay outside the gene matches. CDR3 length equals 14 residues. The CDR3 nucleotides read TGTGCCAGCAGTGCCAGGACAGGGGGCACTGAAGCTTTCTTT. It specifies CASSARTGGTEAFF.